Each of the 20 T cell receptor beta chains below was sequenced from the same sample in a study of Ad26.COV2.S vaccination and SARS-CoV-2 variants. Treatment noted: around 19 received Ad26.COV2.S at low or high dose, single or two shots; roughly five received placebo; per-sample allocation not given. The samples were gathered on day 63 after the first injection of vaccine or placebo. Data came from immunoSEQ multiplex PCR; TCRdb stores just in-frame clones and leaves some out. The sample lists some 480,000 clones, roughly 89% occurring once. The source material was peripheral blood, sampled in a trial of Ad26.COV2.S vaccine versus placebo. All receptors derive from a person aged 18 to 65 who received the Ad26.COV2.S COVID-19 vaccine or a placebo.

Written as DNA, the CDR3 is TGTGCCAGCAGCTTGGTGGGGACACAGGAAATCTACACCTTC. Its protein product is CASSLVGTQEIYTF. The V gene is TRBV5-8, the J gene TRBJ1-2; D is possibly TRBD1 (6 bases). Germline values: CDR1 SGHTS, CDR2 YDEGEE. The CDR3 loop spans 14 amino acids. With 0 bases removed from V and 10 bases from J, the gap between germline ends came to 16 bases.

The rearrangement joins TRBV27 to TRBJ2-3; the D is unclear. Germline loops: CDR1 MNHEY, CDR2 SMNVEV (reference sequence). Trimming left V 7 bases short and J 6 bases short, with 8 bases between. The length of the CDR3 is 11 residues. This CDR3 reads CASKVVDTQYF. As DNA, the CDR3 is TGTGCCAGCAAAGTAGTGGATACGCAGTATTTT.

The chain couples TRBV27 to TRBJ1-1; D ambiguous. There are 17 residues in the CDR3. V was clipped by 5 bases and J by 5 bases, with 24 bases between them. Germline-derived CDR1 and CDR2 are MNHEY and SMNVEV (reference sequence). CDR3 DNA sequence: TGTGCCAGCAGTAGGACCGACGTTCTAGGGAAGGGAACTGAAGCTTTCTTT. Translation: CASSRTDVLGKGTEAFF.

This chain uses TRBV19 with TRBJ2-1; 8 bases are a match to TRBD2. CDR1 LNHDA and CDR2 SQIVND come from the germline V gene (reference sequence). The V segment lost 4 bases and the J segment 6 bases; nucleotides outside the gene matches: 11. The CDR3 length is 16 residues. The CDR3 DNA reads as TGTGCCAGTAGTAGAAAGCGGGGGCCCGCCGGCAATGAGCAGTTCTTC. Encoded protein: CASSRKRGPAGNEQFF.

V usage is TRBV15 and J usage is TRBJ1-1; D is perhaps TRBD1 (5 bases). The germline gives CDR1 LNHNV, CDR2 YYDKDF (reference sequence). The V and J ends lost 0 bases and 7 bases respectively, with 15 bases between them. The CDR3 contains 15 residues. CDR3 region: CATSRDSTGRVEAFF. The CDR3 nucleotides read TGTGCCACCAGCAGAGATTCAACAGGTCGGGTTGAAGCTTTCTTT.

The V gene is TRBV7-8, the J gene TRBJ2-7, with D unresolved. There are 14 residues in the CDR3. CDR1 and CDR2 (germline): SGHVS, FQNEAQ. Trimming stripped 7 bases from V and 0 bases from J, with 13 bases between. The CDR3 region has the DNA TGTGCCAGCACCACCCCAACAAGCTCCTACGAGCAGTACTTC. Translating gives CASTTPTSSYEQYF.

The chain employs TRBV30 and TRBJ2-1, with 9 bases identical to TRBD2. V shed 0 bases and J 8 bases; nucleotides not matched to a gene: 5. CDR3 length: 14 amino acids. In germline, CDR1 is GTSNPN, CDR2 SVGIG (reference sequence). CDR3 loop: CAWSVGTSRDEQFF. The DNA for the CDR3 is TGTGCCTGGAGTGTGGGGACTAGCCGGGATGAGCAGTTCTTC. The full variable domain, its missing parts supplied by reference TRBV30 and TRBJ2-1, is SQTIHQWPATLVQPVGSPLSLECTVEGTSNPNLYWYRQAAGRGLQLLFYSVGIGQISSEVPQNLSASRPQDRQFILSSKKLLLSDSGFYLCAWSVGTSRDEQFFGPGTRLTVL.

CDR3 region: CASSITRLAGISDTQYF. In nucleotides, the CDR3 is TGTGCCAGCAGCATAACCCGACTAGCGGGTATATCAGATACGCAGTATTTT. The chain uses TRBV27 and TRBJ2-3; 10 bases map to TRBD2. V was pared by 6 bases and J by 4 bases, with 13 bases of the junction left unmatched. Germline V gene lookup returns CDR1 MNHEY and CDR2 SMNVEV (reference sequence). The CDR3 is 17 amino acids.

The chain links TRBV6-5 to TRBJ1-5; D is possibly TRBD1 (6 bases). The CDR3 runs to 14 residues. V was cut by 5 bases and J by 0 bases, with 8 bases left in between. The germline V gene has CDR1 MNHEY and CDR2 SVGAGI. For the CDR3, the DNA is TGTGCCAGCAGTAGACAGGTTAGCAATCAGCCCCAGCATTTT. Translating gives CASSRQVSNQPQHF.

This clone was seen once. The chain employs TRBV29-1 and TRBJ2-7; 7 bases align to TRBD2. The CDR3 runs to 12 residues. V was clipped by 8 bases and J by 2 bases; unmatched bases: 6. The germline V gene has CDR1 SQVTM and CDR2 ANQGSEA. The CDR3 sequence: CSPVGRTYEQYF. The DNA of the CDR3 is TGCAGCCCGGTCGGGAGGACCTACGAGCAGTACTTC.

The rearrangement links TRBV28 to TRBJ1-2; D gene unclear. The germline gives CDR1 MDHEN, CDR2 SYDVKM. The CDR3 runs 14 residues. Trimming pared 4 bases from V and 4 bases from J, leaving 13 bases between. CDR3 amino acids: CASSSGIGSYGYTF. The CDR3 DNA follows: TGTGCCAGCAGTTCCGGAATAGGGTCCTATGGCTACACCTTC.

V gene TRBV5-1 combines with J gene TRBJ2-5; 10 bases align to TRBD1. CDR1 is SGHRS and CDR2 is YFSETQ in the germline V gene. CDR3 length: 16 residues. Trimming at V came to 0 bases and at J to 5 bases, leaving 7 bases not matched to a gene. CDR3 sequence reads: CASSLAGQGSHETQYF. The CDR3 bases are TGCGCCAGCAGCTTGGCGGGACAGGGGTCTCATGAGACCCAGTACTTC.

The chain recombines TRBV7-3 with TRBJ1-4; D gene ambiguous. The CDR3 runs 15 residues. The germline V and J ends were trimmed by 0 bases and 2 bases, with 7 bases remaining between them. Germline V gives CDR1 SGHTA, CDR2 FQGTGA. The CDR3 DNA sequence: TGTGCCAGCAGCTTAACGGGTAGCACTAATGAAAAACTGTTTTTT. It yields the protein CASSLTGSTNEKLFF.

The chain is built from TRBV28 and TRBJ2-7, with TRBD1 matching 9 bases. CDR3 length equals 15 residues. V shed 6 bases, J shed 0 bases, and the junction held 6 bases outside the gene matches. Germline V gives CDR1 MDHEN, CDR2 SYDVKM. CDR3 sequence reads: CASSPGQGTSYEQYF. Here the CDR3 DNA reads TGTGCCAGCAGCCCTGGACAGGGGACCTCCTACGAGCAGTACTTC.

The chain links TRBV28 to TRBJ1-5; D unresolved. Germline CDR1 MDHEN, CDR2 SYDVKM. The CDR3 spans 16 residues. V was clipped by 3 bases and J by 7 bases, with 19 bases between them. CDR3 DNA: TGTGCCAGCAGTTTCGAAGCAGGTCTCAGGAAGCAGCCCCAGCATTTT. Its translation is CASSFEAGLRKQPQHF. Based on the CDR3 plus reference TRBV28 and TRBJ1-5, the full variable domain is DVKVTQSSRYLVKRTGEKVFLECVQDMDHENMFWYRQDPGLGLRLIYFSYDVKMKEKGDIPEGYSVSREKKERFSLILESASTNQTSMYLCASSFEAGLRKQPQHFGDGTRLSIL.

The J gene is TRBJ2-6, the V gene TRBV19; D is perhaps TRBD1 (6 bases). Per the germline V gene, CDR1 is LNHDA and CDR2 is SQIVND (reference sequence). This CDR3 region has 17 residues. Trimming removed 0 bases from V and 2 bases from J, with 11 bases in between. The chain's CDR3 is CASSIDLGDTGANVLTF. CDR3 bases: TGTGCCAGTAGTATAGATCTGGGGGACACTGGGGCCAACGTCCTGACTTTC.

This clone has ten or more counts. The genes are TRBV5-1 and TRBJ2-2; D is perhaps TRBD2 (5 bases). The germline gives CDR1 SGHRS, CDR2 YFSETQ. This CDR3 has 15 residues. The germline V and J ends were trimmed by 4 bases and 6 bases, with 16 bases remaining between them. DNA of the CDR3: TGCGCCAGCAGCAATGAACGGGGTGTAGCCGGGGAGCTGTTTTTT. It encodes CASSNERGVAGELFF.

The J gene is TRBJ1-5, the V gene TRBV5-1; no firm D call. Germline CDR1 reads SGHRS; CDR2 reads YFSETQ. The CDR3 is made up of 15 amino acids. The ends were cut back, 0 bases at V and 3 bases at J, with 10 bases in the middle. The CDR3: CASSLDGPFNQPQHF. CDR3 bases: TGCGCCAGCAGCTTGGATGGACCTTTCAATCAGCCCCAGCATTTT.

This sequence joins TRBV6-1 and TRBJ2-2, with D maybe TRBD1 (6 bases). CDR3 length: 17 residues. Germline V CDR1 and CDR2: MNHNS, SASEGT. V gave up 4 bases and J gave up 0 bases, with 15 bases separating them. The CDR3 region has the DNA TGTGCCAGCAGTGGGGCGTCTGCAGGGGCGAACACCGGGGAGCTGTTTTTT. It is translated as CASSGASAGANTGELFF.

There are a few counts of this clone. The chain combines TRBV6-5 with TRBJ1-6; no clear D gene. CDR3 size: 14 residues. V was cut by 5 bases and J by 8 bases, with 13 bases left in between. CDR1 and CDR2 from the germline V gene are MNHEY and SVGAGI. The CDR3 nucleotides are TGTGCCAGCAGTCGACCGAGGACTGATTCACCCCTCCACTTT. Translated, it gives CASSRPRTDSPLHF.